This is a list of T cell receptor beta chains from one sample in a study of cytomegalovirus exposure and HLA in healthy donors. Here immunoSEQ multiplex PCR was the method, and the copy in TCRdb shows in-frame clones only, minus some. The sample shows some 190,000 clones, around 78% of them seen only once. Sequencing input: PBMCs. The receptors stem from a woman in her thirties in good health and CMV-seropositive. CDR3s include the opening cysteine and the closing phenylalanine or tryptophan. D genes are given only for firm matches. A row's size may be missing; if present it is once, few, many or a size class.

abundance | j_gene | v_gene | d_gene | CDR3aa | CDR3nt
- | TRBJ1-1 | TRBV7-2 | - | CASSLGGGDEAFF | TGTGCCAGCAGCTTAGGGGGGGGAGATGAAGCTTTCTTT
few | TRBJ2-2 | TRBV4-3 | TRBD2 | CASSRPRASGRAATGELFF | TGCGCCAGCAGCCGACCGAGGGCTAGCGGGAGGGCCGCCACCGGGGAGCTGTTTTTT
- | TRBJ1-1 | TRBV28 | - | CASKVGGGGAEAFF | TGTGCCAGCAAGGTGGGCGGGGGAGGCGCTGAAGCTTTCTTT
- | TRBJ1-2 | TRBV28 | - | CASSPRSIDGYTF | TGTGCCAGCAGTCCCCGGAGTATTGATGGCTACACCTTC
- | TRBJ2-3 | TRBV28 | - | CASSLTLPPGTQYF | TGTGCCAGCAGTCTAACATTACCGCCAGGTACGCAGTATTTT
- | TRBJ2-7 | TRBV15 | TRBD1 | CATSRGDRGTYEQYF | TGTGCCACCAGCAGGGGGGACAGGGGCACCTACGAGCAGTACTTC
- | TRBJ2-3 | TRBV5-1 | TRBD1 | CASSQRFGTGGTDTQYF | TGCGCCAGCAGCCAACGTTTCGGGACAGGGGGCACAGATACGCAGTATTTT
- | TRBJ1-4 | TRBV5-8 | TRBD1 | CASSFSGQGFEKLFF | TGTGCCAGCAGCTTTTCGGGACAGGGCTTTGAAAAACTGTTTTTT
- | TRBJ1-2 | TRBV13 | TRBD1 | CASSSGTALGYTF | TGTGCCAGCAGCTCCGGGACAGCCCTTGGCTACACCTTC
- | TRBJ1-2 | TRBV30 | - | CAWNRGNRGRDGYTF | TGTGCCTGGAACCGGGGTAATCGGGGTAGGGATGGCTACACCTTC
few | TRBJ2-5 | TRBV6-1 | - | CASAIGGPETQYF | TGTGCCAGCGCGATAGGGGGTCCAGAGACCCAGTACTTC
- | TRBJ2-1 | TRBV19 | TRBD2 | CASSISGTTYNEQFF | TGTGCCAGTAGTATAAGCGGGACCACCTACAATGAGCAGTTCTTC
- | TRBJ2-2 | TRBV10-3 | TRBD2 | CAISESGGPTGELFF | TGTGCCATCAGTGAAAGCGGGGGGCCGACCGGGGAGCTGTTTTTT
- | TRBJ2-7 | TRBV7-2 | TRBD1 | CASSPWTGGYEQYF | TGTGCCAGCAGCCCCTGGACAGGAGGCTACGAGCAGTACTTC
- | TRBJ2-7 | TRBV10-1 | TRBD1 | CASSESGTDYEQYF | TGCGCCAGCAGTGAGTCCGGGACAGACTACGAGCAGTACTTC
- | TRBJ2-5 | TRBV2 | TRBD1 | CASSHRGPSQETQYF | TGTGCCAGCAGCCACAGGGGTCCGAGCCAAGAGACCCAGTACTTC
- | TRBJ1-1 | TRBV10-3 | TRBD1 | CAISPNTGENTEAFF | TGTGCCATCAGCCCTAATACAGGGGAGAACACTGAAGCTTTCTTT
- | TRBJ1-1 | TRBV2 | TRBD1 | CASTNDRGSHKAFF | TGTGCCAGCACTAACGACAGGGGGTCTCATAAAGCTTTCTTT
- | TRBJ1-5 | TRBV12-5 | TRBD1 | CASGPTGTGLNQPQHF | TGTGCTAGTGGTCCCACCGGGACAGGGCTAAATCAGCCCCAGCATTTT
- | TRBJ2-1 | TRBV2 | - | CASGAPTQHEQFF | TGTGCCAGCGGGGCCCCCACACAACATGAGCAGTTCTTC
- | TRBJ1-2 | TRBV5-1 | TRBD1 | CASSGDRGGYGYTF | TGCGCCAGCAGCGGAGACAGGGGCGGCTATGGCTACACCTTC
few | TRBJ2-7 | TRBV30 | - | CAWSRGRAGSYEQYF | TGTGCCTGGAGTCGAGGCAGGGCCGGCTCCTACGAGCAGTACTTC
- | TRBJ2-2 | TRBV2 | TRBD2 | CASSVGLAGTGELFF | TGTGCCAGCAGTGTGGGACTAGCGGGCACCGGGGAGCTGTTTTTT
- | TRBJ1-3 | TRBV30 | - | CAWSPDRSFGNTIYF | TGTGCCTGGAGTCCCGACAGGTCTTTTGGAAACACCATATATTTT
- | TRBJ2-1 | TRBV10-3 | - | CAISESQNRGNEQFF | TGTGCCATCAGTGAGTCTCAAAATCGAGGAAATGAGCAGTTCTTC
- | TRBJ1-2 | TRBV6-5 | TRBD1 | CASRPPGGYGYTF | TGTGCCAGCAGGCCCCCAGGGGGCTATGGCTACACCTTC
- | TRBJ2-1 | TRBV11-2 | - | CASTRQGGGNEQFF | TGTGCCAGCACAAGACAGGGAGGTGGCAATGAGCAGTTCTTC
- | TRBJ2-3 | TRBV28 | - | CASSFGASSTDTQYF | TGTGCCAGCAGTTTCGGAGCGTCTAGCACAGATACGCAGTATTTT
- | TRBJ2-7 | TRBV6-6 | - | CASTFPLCEQYF | TGTGCCAGCACCTTCCCTCTGTGCGAGCAGTACTTC
- | TRBJ1-6 | TRBV27 | - | CASKPIQGQNSPLHF | TGTGCCAGCAAACCCATCCAGGGCCAGAATTCACCCCTCCACTTT
- | TRBJ1-3 | TRBV21-1 | - | CASSKRPGQGLGNTIYF | TGTGCCAGCAGCAAGAGACCGGGACAGGGGCTTGGAAACACCATATATTTT
- | TRBJ2-2 | TRBV7-9 | - | CASSLSVRELFF | TGTGCCAGCAGCTTAAGCGTCCGGGAGCTGTTTTTT
- | TRBJ2-1 | TRBV5-4 | TRBD2 | CASSLPGLGPSEQFF | TGTGCCAGCAGCTTACCTGGACTAGGACCCTCGGAGCAGTTCTTC
- | TRBJ2-7 | TRBV2 | TRBD2 | CASRRGGNEQYF | TGTGCCAGCAGGCGGGGGGGAAACGAGCAGTACTTC
- | TRBJ2-2 | TRBV28 | - | CASSLVGRSTGELFF | TGTGCCAGCAGTTTAGTCGGGAGAAGCACCGGGGAGCTGTTTTTT
- | TRBJ2-1 | TRBV30 | TRBD2 | CAWEREENNEQFF | TGTGCCTGGGAGCGGGAGGAAAACAATGAGCAGTTCTTC
- | TRBJ2-7 | TRBV2 | TRBD2 | CASGVGGGGDEQYF | TGTGCCAGCGGTGTGGGGGGGGGAGGGGACGAGCAGTACTTC
- | TRBJ1-6 | TRBV7-2 | - | CASRPPGLSFLSPLHF | TGTGCCAGCAGGCCACCGGGACTCTCTTTTCTCTCACCCCTCCACTTT
- | TRBJ1-3 | TRBV28 | - | CASSLPRDSGNTIYF | TGTGCCAGCAGCCTACCTCGGGACTCTGGAAACACCATATATTTT